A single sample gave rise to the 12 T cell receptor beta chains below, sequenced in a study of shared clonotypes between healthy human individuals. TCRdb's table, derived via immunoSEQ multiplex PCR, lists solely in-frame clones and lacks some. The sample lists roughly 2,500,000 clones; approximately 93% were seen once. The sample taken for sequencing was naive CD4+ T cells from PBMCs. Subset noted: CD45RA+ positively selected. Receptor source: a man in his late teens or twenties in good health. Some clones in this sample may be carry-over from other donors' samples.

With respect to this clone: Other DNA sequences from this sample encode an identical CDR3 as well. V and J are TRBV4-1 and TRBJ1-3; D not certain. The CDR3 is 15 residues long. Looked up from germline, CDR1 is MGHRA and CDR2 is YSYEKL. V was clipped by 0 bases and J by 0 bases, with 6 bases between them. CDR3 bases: TGCGCCAGCAGCCAAGACGGTAGCTCTGGAAACACCATATATTTT. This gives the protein CASSQDGSSGNTIYF.

DNA of the CDR3: TGTGCCAGCTCACCACCGCAGCTTGCGGGGACATCCTACGAGCAGTACTTC. Its translation: CASSPPQLAGTSYEQYF. The chain carries TRBV18 and TRBJ2-7; D assignment may be TRBD1 or TRBD2 (6 bases each). The V and J ends lost 0 bases and 1 base respectively, with 16 bases between them. CDR1 is KGHSH and CDR2 is LQKENI in the germline V gene. CDR3 length: 17 residues.

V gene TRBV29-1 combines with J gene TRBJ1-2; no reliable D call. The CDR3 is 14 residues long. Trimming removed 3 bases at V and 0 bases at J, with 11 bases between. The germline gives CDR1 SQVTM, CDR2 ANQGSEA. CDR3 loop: CSVETGTANYGYTF. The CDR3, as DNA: TGCAGCGTTGAGACGGGTACGGCTAACTATGGCTACACCTTC.

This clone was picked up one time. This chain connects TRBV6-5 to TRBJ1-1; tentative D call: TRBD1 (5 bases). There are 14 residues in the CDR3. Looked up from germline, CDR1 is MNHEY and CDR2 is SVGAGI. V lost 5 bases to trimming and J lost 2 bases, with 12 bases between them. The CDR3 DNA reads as TGTGCCAGCAGTCCTCGGGACTTCAACACTGAAGCTTTCTTT. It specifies CASSPRDFNTEAFF.

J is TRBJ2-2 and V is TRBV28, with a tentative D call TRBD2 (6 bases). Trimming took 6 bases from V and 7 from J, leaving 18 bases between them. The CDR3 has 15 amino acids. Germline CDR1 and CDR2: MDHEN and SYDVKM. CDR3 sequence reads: CASRPRRAGGGELFF. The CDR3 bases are TGTGCCAGCAGGCCTAGGAGGGCCGGAGGCGGGGAGCTGTTTTTT. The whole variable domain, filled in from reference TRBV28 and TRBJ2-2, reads DVKVTQSSRYLVKRTGEKVFLECVQDMDHENMFWYRQDPGLGLRLIYFSYDVKMKEKGDIPEGYSVSREKKERFSLILESASTNQTSMYLCASRPRRAGGGELFFGEGSRLTVL.

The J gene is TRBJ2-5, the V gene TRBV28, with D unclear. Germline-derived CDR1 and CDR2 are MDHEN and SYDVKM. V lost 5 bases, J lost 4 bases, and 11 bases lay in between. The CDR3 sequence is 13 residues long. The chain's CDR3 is CASSIFTGETQYF. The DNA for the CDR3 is TGTGCCAGCAGTATCTTCACCGGAGAGACCCAGTACTTC.

The CDR3 sequence is CASSLDASSTDTQYF. In DNA, the CDR3 is TGCGCCAGCAGCTTGGACGCATCCAGTACAGATACGCAGTATTTT. J is TRBJ2-3 and V is TRBV5-1; D call uncertain. V dropped 0 bases and J dropped 3 bases, with 11 bases sitting between them. This CDR3 is built from 15 residues. Germline CDR1 is SGHRS and CDR2 is YFSETQ.

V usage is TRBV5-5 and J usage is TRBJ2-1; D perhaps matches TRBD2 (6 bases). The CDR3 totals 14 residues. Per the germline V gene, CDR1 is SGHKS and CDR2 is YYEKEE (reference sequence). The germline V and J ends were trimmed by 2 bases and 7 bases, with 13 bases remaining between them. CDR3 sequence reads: CASSFSGEINEQFF. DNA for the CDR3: TGTGCCAGCAGCTTTTCGGGAGAGATAAATGAGCAGTTCTTC.

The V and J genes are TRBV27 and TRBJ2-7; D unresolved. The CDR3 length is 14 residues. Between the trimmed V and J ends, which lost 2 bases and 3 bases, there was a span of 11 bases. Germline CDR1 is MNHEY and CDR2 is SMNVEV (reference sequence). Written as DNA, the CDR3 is TGTGCCAGCAGTTTAAGGGCACATCACTACGAGCAGTACTTC. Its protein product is CASSLRAHHYEQYF.

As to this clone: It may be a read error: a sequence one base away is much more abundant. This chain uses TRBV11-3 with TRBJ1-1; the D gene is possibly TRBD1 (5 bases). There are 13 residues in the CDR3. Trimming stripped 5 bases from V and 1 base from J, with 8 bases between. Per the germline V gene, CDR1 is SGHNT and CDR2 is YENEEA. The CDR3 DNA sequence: TGTGCCAGCAGCCTACAGGAGAACACTGAAGCTTTCTTT. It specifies CASSLQENTEAFF.

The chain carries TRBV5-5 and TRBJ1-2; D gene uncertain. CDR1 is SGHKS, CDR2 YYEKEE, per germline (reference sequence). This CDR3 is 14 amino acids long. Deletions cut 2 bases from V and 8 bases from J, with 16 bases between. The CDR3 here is CASSLDTRAGGYTF. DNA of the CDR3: TGTGCCAGCAGCTTAGACACAAGGGCCGGAGGCTACACCTTC.

The CDR3 region is CSAGTGGEKLFF. CDR3 nucleotides: TGCAGCGCCGGGACAGGGGGAGAAAAACTGTTTTTT. The genes are TRBV29-1 and TRBJ1-4; TRBD1 matches at 11 bases. V lost 7 bases to trimming and J lost 8 bases; unmatched junction nucleotides: 3. This CDR3 is 12 amino acids long. Per germline, CDR1 SQVTM and CDR2 ANQGSEA.